The rows below give T cell receptor beta chains drawn from one sample of a study of T cells after yellow fever vaccination. Each CDR3 protein gets one entry after TCRdb re-called the 5' RACE reads with MiXCR. The sample carries under 250,000 distinct CDR3 sequences, 6% to 7.5% recorded once. Here the sequenced sample was CD4+ T cells sorted from PBMCs, taken 15 days after the yellow fever booster vaccination. These receptors were obtained from a man aged 25 to 45 who received the YFV17D yellow fever vaccine. The CDR3 runs from the conserved cysteine through the conserved F or W. The D gene is left open where the match is weak. Rows give clone size only sometimes, using once, few, many, or a class for an expanded clone.

size	J	D	V	DNA	CDR3
-	TRBJ2-1	-	TRBV12-3/TRBV12-4	TGTGCCAGCAGTTTAGCGGGATCAGACAATGAGCAGTTCTTC	CASSLAGSDNEQFF
-	TRBJ2-7	-	TRBV27	TGTGCCAGCAGAAACGGACGACACGCTTTCTACGAGCAGTACTTC	CASRNGRHAFYEQYF
-	TRBJ2-7	TRBD2	TRBV14	TGTGCCAGCAGCCTGGCGAGGAGAGCGGGAGCCTCCGAGCAGTACTTC	CASSLARRAGASEQYF
-	TRBJ2-7	TRBD1	TRBV6-5	TGTGCCAGCAGTTACCGGACAGGCTTGAATGAGCAGTACTTC	CASSYRTGLNEQYF
few	TRBJ2-1	TRBD2	TRBV20-1	TGCAGTGCTAGAGCCTTGGGGGAGGGCTACAATGAGCAGTTCTTC	CSARALGEGYNEQFF
many	TRBJ2-7	TRBD1	TRBV19	TGTGCCAGTAGTATAAAGAACCCGGGACAGTACAGCTCCTACGAGCAGTACTTC	CASSIKNPGQYSSYEQYF
few	TRBJ1-3	-	TRBV20-1	TGCAGTGCTAGAGATGCAGGCTACTCTGGAAACACCATATATTTT	CSARDAGYSGNTIYF
many	TRBJ1-2	TRBD1	TRBV10-3	TGTGCCATCAGTGAGGGCAGGGGGCTTGTTGGCTACACCTTC	CAISEGRGLVGYTF
many	TRBJ2-1	-	TRBV14	TGTGCCAGCAGCCCAACAGGGATGTCCTACAATGAGCAGTTCTTC	CASSPTGMSYNEQFF
-	TRBJ1-5	TRBD1	TRBV4-3	TGCGCCAGCAGCCAAGAGCTGGGGAGCCGGGACAGAAATCAGCCCCAGCATTTT	CASSQELGSRDRNQPQHF
few	TRBJ2-1	-	TRBV1	TGCACCAGCAGCCCATCGTTCCGCCGCCTTGAGCAGTTCTTC	CTSSPSFRRLEQFF
many	TRBJ2-5	-	TRBV19	TGTGCCAGTAGTATTACGGGAGGGGGCCCGCAAGAGACCCAGTACTTC	CASSITGGGPQETQYF